The present T cell receptor (beta chain) was sequenced within a study of blood T cell repertoires in COVID-19. Study-wide context: Sites in the United States, Italy and Spain provided acute and convalescent COVID-19 samples. The analysed material was cDNA or gDNA that came from T cells, B-cell-depleted T cells, or PBMCs.

CDR1 and CDR2 (germline): LNHNV, YYDKDF (reference sequence). There are 16 residues in the CDR3. Trimming pared 1 base from V and 8 bases from J, leaving 20 bases between. The assay was immunoSEQ multiplex PCR, and TCRdb's table has in-frame clones only and misses some. This sample yields 300,000 to 400,000 clones, of which more than 85% are seen a single time; roughly 1% belongs to the top ten. Sample: PBMCs or T cells enriched from blood (not recorded which). J is TRBJ1-2 and V is TRBV15; TRBD1 might be the D (5 bases). The source of this sequence is a woman aged 25 to 39 who had recovered from COVID-19. The CDR3 here is CATSRGPATAGYGYTF. The CDR3 DNA reads TGTGCCACCAGCAGAGGGCCCGCCACGGCAGGGTACGGCTACACCTTC.